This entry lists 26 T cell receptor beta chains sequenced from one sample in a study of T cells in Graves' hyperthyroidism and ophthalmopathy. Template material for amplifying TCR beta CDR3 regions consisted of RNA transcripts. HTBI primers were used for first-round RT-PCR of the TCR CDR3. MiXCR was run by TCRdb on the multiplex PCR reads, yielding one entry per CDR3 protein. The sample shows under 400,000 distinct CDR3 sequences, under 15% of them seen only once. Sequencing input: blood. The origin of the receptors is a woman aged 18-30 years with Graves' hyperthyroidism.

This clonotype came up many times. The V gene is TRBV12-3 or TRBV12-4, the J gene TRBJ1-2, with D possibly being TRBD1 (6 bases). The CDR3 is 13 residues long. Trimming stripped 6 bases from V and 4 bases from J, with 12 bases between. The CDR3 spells CASRATGTYGYTF. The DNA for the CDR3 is TGTGCCAGCAGAGCGACAGGAACCTATGGCTACACCTTC.

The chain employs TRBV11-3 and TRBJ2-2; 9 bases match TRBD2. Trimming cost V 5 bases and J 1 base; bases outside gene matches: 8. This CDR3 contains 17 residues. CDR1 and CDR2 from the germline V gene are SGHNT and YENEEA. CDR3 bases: TGTGCCAGCAGCCCTCCCGGCGGGAGGGGGAACACCGGGGAGCTGTTTTTT. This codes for CASSPPGGRGNTGELFF. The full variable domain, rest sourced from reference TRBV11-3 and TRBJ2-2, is EAGVVQSPRYKIIEKKQPVAFWCNPISGHNTLYWYLQNLGQGPELLIRYENEEAVDDSQLPKDRFSAERLKGVDSTLKIQPAELGDSAVYLCASSPPGGRGNTGELFFGEGSRLTVL.

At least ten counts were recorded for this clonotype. The CDR3 nucleotides are TGTGCCAGCAGCCCAAAATTACAGTGGAATGAGCAGTTCTTC. Translating gives CASSPKLQWNEQFF. This sequence joins TRBV7-8 and TRBJ2-1; D is undetermined. The germline V and J ends were trimmed by 5 bases and 7 bases, with 15 bases remaining between them. Germline V gene lookup returns CDR1 SGHVS and CDR2 FQNEAQ. This CDR3 has 14 amino acids.

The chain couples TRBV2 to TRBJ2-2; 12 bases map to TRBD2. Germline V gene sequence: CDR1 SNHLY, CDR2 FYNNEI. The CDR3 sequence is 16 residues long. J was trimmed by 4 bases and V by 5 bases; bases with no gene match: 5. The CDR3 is CASSFPSGGATGELFF. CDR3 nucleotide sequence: TGTGCCAGCAGTTTTCCTAGCGGGGGGGCCACCGGGGAGCTGTTTTTT.

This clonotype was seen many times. CDR3 residues: CASSLSGSGYNEQFF. DNA of the CDR3: TGTGCCAGCAGCTTAAGCGGGAGCGGCTACAATGAGCAGTTCTTC. This chain connects TRBV7-9 to TRBJ2-1, with 8 bases aligning to TRBD2. V shed 2 bases, J shed 3 bases, and the junction held 3 bases outside the gene matches. Germline loops: CDR1 SEHNR, CDR2 FQNEAQ (reference sequence). This CDR3 is built from 15 residues.

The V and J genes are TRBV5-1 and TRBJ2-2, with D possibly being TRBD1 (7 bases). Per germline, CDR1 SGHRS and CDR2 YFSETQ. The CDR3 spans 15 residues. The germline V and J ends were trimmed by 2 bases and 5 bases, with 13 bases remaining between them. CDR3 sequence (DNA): TGCGCCAGCAGCTTTCACCAGGGGGGAACCGGGGAGCTGTTTTTT. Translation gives CASSFHQGGTGELFF.

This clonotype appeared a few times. The CDR3: CASTGQGGDYGYTF. Written as DNA, the CDR3 is TGTGCCAGCACCGGACAGGGGGGGGACTATGGCTACACCTTC. V is TRBV27 and J is TRBJ1-2; 10 bases are shared with TRBD1. Germline assignment: CDR1 MNHEY and CDR2 SMNVEV (reference sequence). J lost 3 bases, V lost 7 bases, and 5 bases had no gene match. CDR3 length: 14 residues.

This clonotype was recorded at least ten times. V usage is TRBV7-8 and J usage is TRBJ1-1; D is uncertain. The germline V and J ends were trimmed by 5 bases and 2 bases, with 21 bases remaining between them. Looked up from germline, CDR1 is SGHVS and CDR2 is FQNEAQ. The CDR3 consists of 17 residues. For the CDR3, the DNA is TGTGCCAGCAGCCCCCGGACCTCTTCGGTAGGAAACACTGAAGCTTTCTTT. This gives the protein CASSPRTSSVGNTEAFF.

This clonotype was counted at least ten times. This CDR3 reads CAHGQGIDTGELFF. CDR3 bases: TGTGCCCACGGGCAGGGGATCGATACCGGGGAGCTGTTTTTT. The J gene is TRBJ2-2, the V gene TRBV10-3; a weak D match, TRBD1 (6 bases). CDR1 and CDR2 (germline): ENHRY, SYGVKD. This CDR3 contains 14 residues. Deletions cut 11 bases from V and 5 bases from J, with 18 bases between.

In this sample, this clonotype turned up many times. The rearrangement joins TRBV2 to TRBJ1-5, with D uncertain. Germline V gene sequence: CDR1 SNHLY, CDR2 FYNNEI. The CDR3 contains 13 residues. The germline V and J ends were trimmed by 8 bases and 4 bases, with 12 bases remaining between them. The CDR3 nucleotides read TGTGCCAGCGGGATACACTCGAATCAGCCCCAGCATTTT. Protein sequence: CASGIHSNQPQHF. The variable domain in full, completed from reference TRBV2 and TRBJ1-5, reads EPEVTQTPSHQVTQMGQEVILRCVPISNHLYFYWYRQILGQKVEFLVSFYNNEISEKSEIFDDQFSVERPDGSNFTLKIRSTKLEDSAMYFCASGIHSNQPQHFGDGTRLSIL.

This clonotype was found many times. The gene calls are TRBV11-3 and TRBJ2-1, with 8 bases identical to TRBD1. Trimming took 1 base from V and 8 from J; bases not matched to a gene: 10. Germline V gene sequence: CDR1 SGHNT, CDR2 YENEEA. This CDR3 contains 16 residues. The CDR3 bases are TGTGCCAGCAGCTTAGGTCGAGGACAGGGCGATCATGAGCAGTTCTTC. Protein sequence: CASSLGRGQGDHEQFF.

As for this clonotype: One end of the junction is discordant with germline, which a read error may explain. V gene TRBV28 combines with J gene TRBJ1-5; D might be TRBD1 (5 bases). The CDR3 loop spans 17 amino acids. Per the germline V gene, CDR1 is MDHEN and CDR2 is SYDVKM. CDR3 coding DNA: TGTGCCAGCAGTTTATTTCCGATCCCCTGGGGCAATCAGCTCCAGCATTTT. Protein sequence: CASSLFPIPWGNQLQHF. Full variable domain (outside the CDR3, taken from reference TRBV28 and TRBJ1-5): DVKVTQSSRYLVKRTGEKVFLECVQDMDHENMFWYRQDPGLGLRLIYFSYDVKMKEKGDIPEGYSVSREKKERFSLILESASTNQTSMYLCASSLFPIPWGNQLQHFGDGTRLSIL.

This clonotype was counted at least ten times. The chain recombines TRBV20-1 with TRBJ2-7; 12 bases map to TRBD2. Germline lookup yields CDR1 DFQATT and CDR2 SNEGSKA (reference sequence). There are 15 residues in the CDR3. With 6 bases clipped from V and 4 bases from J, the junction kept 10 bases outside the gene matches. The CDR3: CSATTSGSSRYEQYF. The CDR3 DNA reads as TGCAGTGCAACGACTAGCGGGAGTAGTAGGTACGAGCAGTACTTC.

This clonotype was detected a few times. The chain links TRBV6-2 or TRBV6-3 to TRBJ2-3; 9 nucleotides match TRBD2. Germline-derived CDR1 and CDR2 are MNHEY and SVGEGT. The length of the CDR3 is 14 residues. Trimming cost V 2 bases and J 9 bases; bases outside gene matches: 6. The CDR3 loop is CASSYGRGGETQYF. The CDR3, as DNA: TGTGCCAGCAGTTACGGGCGGGGGGGCGAGACGCAGTATTTT.

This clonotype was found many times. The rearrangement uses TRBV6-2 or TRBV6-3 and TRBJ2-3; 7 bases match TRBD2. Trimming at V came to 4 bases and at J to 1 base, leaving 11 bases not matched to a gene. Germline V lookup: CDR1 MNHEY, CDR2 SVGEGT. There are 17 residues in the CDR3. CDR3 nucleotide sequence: TGTGCCAGCAGTTCCATCAAGACTAGCACCGGCACAGATACGCAGTATTTT. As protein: CASSSIKTSTGTDTQYF.

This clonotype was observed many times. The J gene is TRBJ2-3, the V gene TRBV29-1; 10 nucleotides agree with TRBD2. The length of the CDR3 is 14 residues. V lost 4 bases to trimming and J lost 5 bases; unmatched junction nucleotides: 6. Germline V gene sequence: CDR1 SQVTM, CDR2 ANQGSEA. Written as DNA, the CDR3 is TGCAGCGTTGGGGGAGTAGCGGGAGGAGATACGCAGTATTTT. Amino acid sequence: CSVGGVAGGDTQYF.

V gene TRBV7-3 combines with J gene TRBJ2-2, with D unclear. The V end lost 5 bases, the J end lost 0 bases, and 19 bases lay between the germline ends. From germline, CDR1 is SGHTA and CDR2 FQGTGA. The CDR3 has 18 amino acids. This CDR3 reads CASSPTVSRPTNTGELFF. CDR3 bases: TGTGCCAGCAGCCCTACCGTCAGTCGGCCTACGAACACCGGGGAGCTGTTTTTT.

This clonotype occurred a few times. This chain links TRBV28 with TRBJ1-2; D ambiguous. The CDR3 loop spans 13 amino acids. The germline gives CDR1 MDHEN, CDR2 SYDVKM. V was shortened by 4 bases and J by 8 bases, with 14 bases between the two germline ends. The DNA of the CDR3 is TGTGCCAGCAGTTACGAGGGAATAAGGGGCTACACCTTC. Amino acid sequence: CASSYEGIRGYTF.

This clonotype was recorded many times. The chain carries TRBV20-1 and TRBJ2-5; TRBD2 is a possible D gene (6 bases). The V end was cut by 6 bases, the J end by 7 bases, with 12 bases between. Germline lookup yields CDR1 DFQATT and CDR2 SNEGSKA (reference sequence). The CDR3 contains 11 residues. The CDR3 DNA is TGCAGTGCCAGTGGAGGGGTGACCCAGTACTTC. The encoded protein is CSASGGVTQYF.

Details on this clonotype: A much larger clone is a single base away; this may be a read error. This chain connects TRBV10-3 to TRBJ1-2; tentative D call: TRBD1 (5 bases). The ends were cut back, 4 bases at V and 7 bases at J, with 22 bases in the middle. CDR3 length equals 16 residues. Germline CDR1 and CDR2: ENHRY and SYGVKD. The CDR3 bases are TGTGCCATCAGTGCGAGACCGGGGGAGATTCCGACTGGCTACACCTTC. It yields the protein CAISARPGEIPTGYTF.

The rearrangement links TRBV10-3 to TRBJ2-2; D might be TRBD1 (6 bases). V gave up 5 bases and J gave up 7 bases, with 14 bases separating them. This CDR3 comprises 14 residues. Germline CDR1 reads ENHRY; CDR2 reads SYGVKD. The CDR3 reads CAISSQGRLGELFF. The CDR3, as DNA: TGTGCCATCAGTTCCCAGGGGCGGCTCGGGGAGCTGTTTTTT.

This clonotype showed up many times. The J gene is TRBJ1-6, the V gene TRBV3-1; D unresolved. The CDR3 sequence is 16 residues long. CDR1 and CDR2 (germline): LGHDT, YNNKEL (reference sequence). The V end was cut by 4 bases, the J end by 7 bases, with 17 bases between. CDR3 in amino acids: CASSPKGGRENSPLHF. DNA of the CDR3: TGTGCCAGCAGCCCGAAGGGAGGCAGAGAGAATTCACCCCTCCACTTT. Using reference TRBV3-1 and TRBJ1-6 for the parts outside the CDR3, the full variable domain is DTAVSQTPKYLVTQMGNDKSIKCEQNLGHDTMYWYKQDSKKFLKIMFSYNNKELIINETVPNRFSPKSPDKAHLNLHINSLELGDSAVYFCASSPKGGRENSPLHFGNGTRLTVT.

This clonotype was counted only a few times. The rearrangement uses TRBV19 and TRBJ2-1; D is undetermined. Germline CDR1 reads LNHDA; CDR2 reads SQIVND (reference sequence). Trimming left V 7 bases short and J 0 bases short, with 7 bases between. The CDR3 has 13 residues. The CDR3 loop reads CASTHNSYNEQFF. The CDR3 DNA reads TGTGCCAGTACACATAACTCCTACAATGAGCAGTTCTTC.

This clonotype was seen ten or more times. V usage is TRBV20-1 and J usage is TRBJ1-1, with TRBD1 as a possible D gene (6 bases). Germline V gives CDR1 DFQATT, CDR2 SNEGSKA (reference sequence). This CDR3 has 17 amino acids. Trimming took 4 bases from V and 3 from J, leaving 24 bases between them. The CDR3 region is CSAKKAGHQNRDTEAFF. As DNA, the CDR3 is TGCAGTGCTAAAAAGGCGGGACATCAAAACCGGGACACTGAAGCTTTCTTT.

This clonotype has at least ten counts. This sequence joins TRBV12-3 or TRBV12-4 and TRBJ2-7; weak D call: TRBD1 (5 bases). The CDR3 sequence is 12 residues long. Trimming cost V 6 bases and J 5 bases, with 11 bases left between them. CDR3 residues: CASRISGNEQYF. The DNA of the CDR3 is TGTGCCAGCAGGATCTCAGGGAACGAGCAGTACTTC.

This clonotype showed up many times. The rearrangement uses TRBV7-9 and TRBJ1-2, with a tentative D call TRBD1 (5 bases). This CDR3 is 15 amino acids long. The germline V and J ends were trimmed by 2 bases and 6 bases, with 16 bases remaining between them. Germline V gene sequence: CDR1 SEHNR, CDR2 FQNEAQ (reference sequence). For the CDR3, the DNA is TGTGCCAGCAGCTTAAGCGGTGGCAGGGCGGATGGCTACACCTTC. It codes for CASSLSGGRADGYTF.